This TCR beta chain was observed in a study of CD4 T cells in relation to SARS-CoV-2 and coronaviruses. Note on this clone: Its antigen is as yet unknown.

Study-wide results and limits: Crossreactive clones expanded significantly less to SARS-CoV-2 than monoreactive clones.

Germline CDR1 and CDR2: MDHEN and SYDVKM. Trimming stripped 5 bases from V and 7 bases from J, with 20 bases between. The CDR3 loop spans 15 amino acids. The protocol was immunoSEQ multiplex PCR, while the TCRdb copy is restricted to in-frame clones and leaves out a portion. The profile shows more than 20,000 clones, 70% to 80% of them singletons. Unexposed donor CD4+ T cells date from about 2011-2018, before the COVID-19 pandemic. Isolation of CD4+ T cells took place after nine to ten days in culture. The chain recombines TRBV28 with TRBJ1-2; D perhaps matches TRBD1 (6 bases). The receptor comes from a human donor in good health. The sequenced sample was CD4+ T cells from PBMCs, cultured in vitro. CDR3 nucleotides: TGTGCCAGCAGTACGGGGGGGCAGGGTACGAGTGGCTACACCTTC. It specifies CASSTGGQGTSGYTF.